This T cell receptor beta chain originates from a study of T cells after yellow fever vaccination. For the study at large: The authors prepared low-cell-number fractions using SMART-Seq v4 Ultra Low Input. Broader study findings: Reappearing after the booster were most of the clones from primary vaccination (roughly 95% CD4, about 88% CD8).

This CDR3 has 15 amino acids. Trimming removed 1 base from V and 2 bases from J, with 9 bases in between. Germline assignment: CDR1 SGHTA and CDR2 FQGNSA. The authors made TCR cDNA by 5'RACE template switching, adding a universal primer site and UMIs. One entry per CDR3 protein results from TCRdb running MiXCR on the 5' RACE reads. The sample records hundreds of thousands of distinct CDR3 sequences, more than 9% being singletons. For this clonotype: No antigen is known for it.

The sequencing here drew on PBMCs, taken on the day of the yellow fever booster vaccination. This sequence joins TRBV7-2 and TRBJ1-3, with D unclear. The TCR sequence derives from a man aged 25-45 years who received the YFV17D yellow fever vaccine. This CDR3 reads CASSLEVGAGNTIYF. DNA of the CDR3: TGTGCCAGCAGCTTAGAGGTCGGGGCTGGAAACACCATATATTTT.